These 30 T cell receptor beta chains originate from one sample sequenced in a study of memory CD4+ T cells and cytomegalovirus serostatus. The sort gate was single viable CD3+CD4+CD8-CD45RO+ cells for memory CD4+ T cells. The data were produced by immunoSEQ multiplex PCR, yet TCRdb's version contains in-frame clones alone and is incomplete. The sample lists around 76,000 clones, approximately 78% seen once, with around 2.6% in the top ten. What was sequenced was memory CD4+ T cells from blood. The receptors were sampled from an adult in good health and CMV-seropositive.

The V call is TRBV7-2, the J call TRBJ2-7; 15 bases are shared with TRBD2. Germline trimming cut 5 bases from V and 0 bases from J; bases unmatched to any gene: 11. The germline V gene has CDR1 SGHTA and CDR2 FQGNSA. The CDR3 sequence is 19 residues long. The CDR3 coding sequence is TGTGCCAGCAGCAGGGGGACTAGCGGGAGGATCGGCAGCTCCTACGAGCAGTACGTC. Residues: CASSRGTSGRIGSSYEQYV.

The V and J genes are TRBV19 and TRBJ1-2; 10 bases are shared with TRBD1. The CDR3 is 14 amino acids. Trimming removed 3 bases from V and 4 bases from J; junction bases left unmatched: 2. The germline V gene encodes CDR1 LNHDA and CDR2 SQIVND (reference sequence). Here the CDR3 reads CASSIGQGGYGYTF. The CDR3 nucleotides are TGTGCCAGTAGTATCGGACAGGGGGGCTATGGCTACACCTTC.

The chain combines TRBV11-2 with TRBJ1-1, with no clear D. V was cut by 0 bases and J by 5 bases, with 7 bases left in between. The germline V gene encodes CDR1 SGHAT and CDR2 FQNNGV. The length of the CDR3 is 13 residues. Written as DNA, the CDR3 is TGTGCCAGCAGCTTAGAAGGATGGACTGAAGCTTTCTTT. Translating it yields CASSLEGWTEAFF.

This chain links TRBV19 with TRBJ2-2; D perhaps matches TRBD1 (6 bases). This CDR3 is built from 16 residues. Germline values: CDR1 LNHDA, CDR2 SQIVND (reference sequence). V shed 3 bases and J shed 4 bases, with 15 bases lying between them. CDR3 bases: TGTGCCAGTAGTATGCCCTTGGACAGATCCACCGGGGAGCTGTTTTTT. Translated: CASSMPLDRSTGELFF.

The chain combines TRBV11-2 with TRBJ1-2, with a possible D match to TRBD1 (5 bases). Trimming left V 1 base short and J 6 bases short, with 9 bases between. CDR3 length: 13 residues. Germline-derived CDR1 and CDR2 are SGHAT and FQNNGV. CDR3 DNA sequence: TGTGCCAGCAGCTTAGTATGGGGCGATGGCTACACCTTC. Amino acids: CASSLVWGDGYTF.

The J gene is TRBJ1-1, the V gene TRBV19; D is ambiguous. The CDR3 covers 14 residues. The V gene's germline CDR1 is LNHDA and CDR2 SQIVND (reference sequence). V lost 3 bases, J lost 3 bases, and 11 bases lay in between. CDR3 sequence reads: CASSMTRWDTEAFF. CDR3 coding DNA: TGTGCCAGTAGTATGACGCGCTGGGACACTGAAGCTTTCTTT.

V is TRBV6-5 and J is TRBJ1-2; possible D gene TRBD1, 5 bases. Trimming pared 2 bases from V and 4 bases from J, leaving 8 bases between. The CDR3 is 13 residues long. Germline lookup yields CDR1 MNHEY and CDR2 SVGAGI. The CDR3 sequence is CASSYGGTYGYTF. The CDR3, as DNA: TGTGCCAGCAGTTACGGGGGTACCTATGGCTACACCTTC.

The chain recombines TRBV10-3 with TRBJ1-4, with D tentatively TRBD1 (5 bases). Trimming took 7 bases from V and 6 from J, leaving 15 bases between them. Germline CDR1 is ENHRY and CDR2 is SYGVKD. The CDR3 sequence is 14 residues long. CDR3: CAIKGSVGDEKLFF. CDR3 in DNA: TGTGCCATCAAGGGTTCGGTGGGGGATGAAAAACTGTTTTTT.

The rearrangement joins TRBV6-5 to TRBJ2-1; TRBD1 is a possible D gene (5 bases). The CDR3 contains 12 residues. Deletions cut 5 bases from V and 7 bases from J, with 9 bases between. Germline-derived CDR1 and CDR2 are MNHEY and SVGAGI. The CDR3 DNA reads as TGTGCCAGCAGTGGCAGGGTGAATGAGCAGTTCTTC. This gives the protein CASSGRVNEQFF.

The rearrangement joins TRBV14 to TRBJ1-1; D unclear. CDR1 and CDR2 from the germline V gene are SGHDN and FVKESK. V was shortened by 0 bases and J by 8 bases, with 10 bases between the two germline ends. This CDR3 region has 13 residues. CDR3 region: CASSQEREGEAFF. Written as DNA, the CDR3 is TGTGCCAGCAGCCAAGAAAGAGAGGGAGAAGCTTTCTTT.

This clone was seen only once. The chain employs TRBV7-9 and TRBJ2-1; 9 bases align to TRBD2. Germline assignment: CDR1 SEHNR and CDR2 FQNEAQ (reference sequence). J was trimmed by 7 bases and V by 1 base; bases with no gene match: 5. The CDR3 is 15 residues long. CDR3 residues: CASSLGGGRENEQFF. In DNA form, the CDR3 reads TGTGCCAGCAGCTTAGGTGGCGGGAGGGAGAATGAGCAGTTCTTC.

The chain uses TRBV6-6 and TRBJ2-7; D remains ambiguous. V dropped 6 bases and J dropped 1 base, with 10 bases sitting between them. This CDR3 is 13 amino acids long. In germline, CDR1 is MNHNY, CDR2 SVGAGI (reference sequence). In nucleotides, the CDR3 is TGTGCCAGCAGGGGCTATAGGTCCTACGAGCAGTACTTC. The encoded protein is CASRGYRSYEQYF.

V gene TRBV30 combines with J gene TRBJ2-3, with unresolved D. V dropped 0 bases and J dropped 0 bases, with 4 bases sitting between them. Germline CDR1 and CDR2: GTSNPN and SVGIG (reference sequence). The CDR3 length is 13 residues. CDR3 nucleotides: TGTGCCTGGAGTGTAGGGAGCACAGATACGCAGTATTTT. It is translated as CAWSVGSTDTQYF.

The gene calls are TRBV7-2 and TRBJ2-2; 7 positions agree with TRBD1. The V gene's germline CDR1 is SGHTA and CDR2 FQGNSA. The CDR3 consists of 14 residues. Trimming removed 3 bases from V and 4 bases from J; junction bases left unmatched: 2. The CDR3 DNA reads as TGTGCCAGCAGCTTCGACAGGGTCACCGGGGAGCTGTTTTTT. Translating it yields CASSFDRVTGELFF.

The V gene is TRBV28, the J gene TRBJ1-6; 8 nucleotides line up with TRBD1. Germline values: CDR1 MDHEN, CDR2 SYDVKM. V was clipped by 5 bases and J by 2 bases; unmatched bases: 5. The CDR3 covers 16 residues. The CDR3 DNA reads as TGTGCCAGCAGTCCTGCAGGGGGCCCCTATAATTCACCCCTCCACTTT. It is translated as CASSPAGGPYNSPLHF.

Here the CDR3 reads CSVDLRRISLYEQYV. The CDR3 bases are TGCAGCGTCGACCTCCGACGGATTTCTTTATACGAGCAGTACGTC. This chain joins TRBV29-1 and TRBJ2-7; D unclear. V dropped 6 bases and J dropped 4 bases, with 22 bases sitting between them. The CDR3 sequence is 15 residues long. CDR1 is SQVTM and CDR2 is ANQGSEA in the germline V gene.

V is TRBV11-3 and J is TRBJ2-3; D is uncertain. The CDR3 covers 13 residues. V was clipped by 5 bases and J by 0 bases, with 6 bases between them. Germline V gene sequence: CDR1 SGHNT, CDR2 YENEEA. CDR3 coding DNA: TGTGCCAGCAGCCGTCAGAGCACAGATACGCAGTATTTT. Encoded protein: CASSRQSTDTQYF.

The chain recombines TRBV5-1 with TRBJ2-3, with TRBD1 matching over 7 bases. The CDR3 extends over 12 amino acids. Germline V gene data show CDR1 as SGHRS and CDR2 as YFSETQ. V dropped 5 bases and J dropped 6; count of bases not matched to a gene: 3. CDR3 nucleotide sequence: TGCGCCAGCAGGACAGGGTCCGATACGCAGTATTTT. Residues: CASRTGSDTQYF.

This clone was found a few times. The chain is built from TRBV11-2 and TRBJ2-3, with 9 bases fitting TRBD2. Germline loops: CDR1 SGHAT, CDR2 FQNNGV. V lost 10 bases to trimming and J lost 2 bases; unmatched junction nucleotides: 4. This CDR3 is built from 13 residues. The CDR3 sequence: CATERGDTDTQYF. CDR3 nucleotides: TGTGCCACCGAGCGGGGGGACACAGATACGCAGTATTTT. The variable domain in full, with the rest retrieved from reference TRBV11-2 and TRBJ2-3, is EAGVAQSPRYKIIEKRQSVAFWCNPISGHATLYWYQQILGQGPKLLIQFQNNGVVDDSQLPKDRFSAERLKGVDSTLKIQPAKLEDSAVYLCATERGDTDTQYFGPGTRLTVL.

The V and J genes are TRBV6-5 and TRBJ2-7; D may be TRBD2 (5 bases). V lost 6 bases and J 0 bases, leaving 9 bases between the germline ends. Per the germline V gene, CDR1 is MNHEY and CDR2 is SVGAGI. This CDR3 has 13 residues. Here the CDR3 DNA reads TGTGCCAGCAGGAGGGTTTTCTCCTACGAGCAGTACTTC. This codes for CASRRVFSYEQYF.

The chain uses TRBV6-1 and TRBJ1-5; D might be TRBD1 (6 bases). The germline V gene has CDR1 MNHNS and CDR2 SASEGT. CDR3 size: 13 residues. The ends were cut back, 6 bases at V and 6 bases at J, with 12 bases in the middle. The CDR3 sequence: CASSQLGGQPQHF. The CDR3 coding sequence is TGTGCCAGCAGCCAGTTAGGGGGTCAGCCCCAGCATTTT.

CDR3 in DNA: TGCAGCGTTGAACCGGCTAGCCGACCCTACAATGAGCAGTTCTTC. Amino acids: CSVEPASRPYNEQFF. The chain combines TRBV29-1 with TRBJ2-1; D is perhaps TRBD2 (5 bases). The CDR3 length is 15 residues. Deletions cut 2 bases from V and 2 bases from J, with 13 bases between. CDR1 SQVTM and CDR2 ANQGSEA come from the germline V gene.

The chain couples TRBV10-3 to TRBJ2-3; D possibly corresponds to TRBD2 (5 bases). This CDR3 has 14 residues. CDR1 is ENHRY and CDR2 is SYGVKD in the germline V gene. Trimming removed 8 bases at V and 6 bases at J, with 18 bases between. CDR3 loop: CAISPVGETDTQYF. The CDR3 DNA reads TGTGCCATCTCCCCCGTCGGGGAGACGGATACGCAGTATTTT.

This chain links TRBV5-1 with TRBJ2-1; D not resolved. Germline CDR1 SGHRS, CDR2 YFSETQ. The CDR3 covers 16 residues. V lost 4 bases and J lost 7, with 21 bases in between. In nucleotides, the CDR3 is TGCGCCAGCAGCCTGGGATTTTACGTAGAGGCGAATGAGCAGTTCTTC. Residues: CASSLGFYVEANEQFF.

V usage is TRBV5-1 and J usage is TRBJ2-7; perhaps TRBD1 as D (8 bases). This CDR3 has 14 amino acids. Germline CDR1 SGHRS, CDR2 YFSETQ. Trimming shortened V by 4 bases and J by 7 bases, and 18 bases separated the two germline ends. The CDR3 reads CASSSGTGLREQYF. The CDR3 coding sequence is TGCGCCAGCAGCAGCGGGACAGGCCTGAGGGAGCAGTACTTC.

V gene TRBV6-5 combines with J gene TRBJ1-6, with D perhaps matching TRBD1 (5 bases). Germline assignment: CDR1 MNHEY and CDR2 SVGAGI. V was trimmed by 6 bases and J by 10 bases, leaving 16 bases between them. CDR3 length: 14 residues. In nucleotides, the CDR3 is TGTGCCAGCAGACGGGACTCCCTAGGGTCACCCCTCCACTTT. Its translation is CASRRDSLGSPLHF.

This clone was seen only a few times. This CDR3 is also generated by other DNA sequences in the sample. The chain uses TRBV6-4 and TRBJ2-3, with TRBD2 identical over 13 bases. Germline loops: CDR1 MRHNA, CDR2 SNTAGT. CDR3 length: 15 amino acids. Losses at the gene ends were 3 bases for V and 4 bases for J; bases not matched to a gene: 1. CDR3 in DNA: TGTGCCAGCAGTGATACTAGCGGGGGGGCAGATACGCAGTATTTT. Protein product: CASSDTSGGADTQYF.

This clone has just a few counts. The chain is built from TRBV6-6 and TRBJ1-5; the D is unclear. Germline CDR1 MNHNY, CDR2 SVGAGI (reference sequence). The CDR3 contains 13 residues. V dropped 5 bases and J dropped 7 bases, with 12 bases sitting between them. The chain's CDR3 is CASSPGGDQPQHF. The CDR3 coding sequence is TGTGCCAGCAGTCCTGGAGGCGACCAGCCCCAGCATTTT.

Here the CDR3 DNA reads TGCAGCGCCGGACAGGGCGGAAACACCATATATTTT. Translation gives CSAGQGGNTIYF. The V gene is TRBV29-1, the J gene TRBJ1-3; 8 nucleotides agree with TRBD1. CDR3 length: 12 residues. After removal of 7 bases from V and 4 bases from J, the junction contained 3 bases not matched to a gene. The germline V gene has CDR1 SQVTM and CDR2 ANQGSEA.

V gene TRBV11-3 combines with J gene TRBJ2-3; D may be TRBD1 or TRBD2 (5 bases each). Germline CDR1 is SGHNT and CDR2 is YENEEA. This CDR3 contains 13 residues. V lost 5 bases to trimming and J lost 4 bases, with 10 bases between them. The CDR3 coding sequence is TGTGCCAGCAGCCCCGGGACCTCAGATACGCAGTATTTT. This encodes CASSPGTSDTQYF.